Below, one T cell receptor (beta chain) is given with its context. Its target is unknown. The sample originates from a study of shared clonotypes between healthy human individuals. In the study overall: The study drew on two women and a few men aged 18 to 49 as donors. Whole-study results and caveats: Several donors held about 5% of naive CD4 clonotypes in common. The study's rarefaction showed incomplete sorted-subset sequencing despite large depth.

DNA at about 190 ng, 25,000 to 35,000 T cell genomes, went into sorted-subset replicate PCRs. This table comes from immunoSEQ multiplex PCR, and its TCRdb copy is limited to in-frame clones, with some not included. The table shows 2,500,000 or so clones, with 93% occurring only once. Looked up from germline, CDR1 is SGHRS and CDR2 is YFSETQ. V was pared by 4 bases and J by 2 bases, with 12 bases between. The CDR3 is 14 amino acids. The sequence came from a man younger than 30 in good health. Some clones in this sample may be carry-over from other donors' samples. The sample taken for sequencing was naive CD4+ T cells from PBMCs. Described subset: CD45RA+ positively selected. The J gene is TRBJ1-1, the V gene TRBV5-1; D perhaps matches TRBD1 (5 bases). CDR3 DNA sequence: TGCGCCAGCAGCACCGGGGACGGAAACACTGAAGCTTTCTTT. It encodes CASSTGDGNTEAFF.